A selection of T cell receptor beta chains follows, all from one sample in a study of blood T cell repertoires in COVID-19. Generated by immunoSEQ multiplex PCR, the TCRdb table keeps only in-frame clones and is missing some. The sample includes 150,000 to 200,000 clones, approximately 90% of them seen just once. The sample taken for sequencing was peripheral blood. These receptors originate from a woman aged 45 to 65 with acute or convalescent COVID-19. The CDR3 runs from the conserved cysteine through the conserved F or W. A D gene is named only where the DNA matches it firmly. Clone size is not always given. Where it is, it says once, few, many or a class for expanded clones.

V gene: TRBV19
D gene: TRBD1
J gene: TRBJ1-2
clone size: NA
CDR3 length: 14
CDR3 protein: CASSSGQLNYGYTF
CDR3 DNA: TGTGCCAGTAGTTCGGGACAGTTAAACTATGGCTACACCTTC

V gene: TRBV9
D gene: NA
J gene: TRBJ2-5
clone size: NA
CDR3 length: 13
CDR3 protein: CASSARVGETQYF
CDR3 DNA: TGTGCCAGCAGCGCCAGGGTCGGGGAGACCCAGTACTTC

V gene: TRBV3-1/TRBV3-2
D gene: NA
J gene: TRBJ1-1
clone size: once
CDR3 length: 14
CDR3 protein: CASSQDSGGGLAFF
CDR3 DNA: TGTGCCAGCAGCCAGGATTCGGGAGGTGGACTGGCTTTCTTT

V gene: TRBV11-3
D gene: NA
J gene: TRBJ2-7
clone size: NA
CDR3 length: 15
CDR3 protein: CASSLDPTTAYEQYF
CDR3 DNA: TGTGCCAGCAGCTTAGACCCGACTACGGCCTACGAGCAGTACTTC

V gene: TRBV30
D gene: NA
J gene: TRBJ1-3
clone size: many
CDR3 length: 12
CDR3 protein: CAWSVRGNTIYF
CDR3 DNA: TGTGCCTGGAGTGTTCGGGGAAACACCATATATTTT

V gene: TRBV6-5
D gene: NA
J gene: TRBJ2-7
clone size: few
CDR3 length: 14
CDR3 protein: CASTPSGSIYEQYF
CDR3 DNA: TGTGCCAGCACTCCCTCGGGATCCATTTACGAGCAGTACTTC

V gene: TRBV7-2
D gene: TRBD1
J gene: TRBJ2-5
clone size: NA
CDR3 length: 14
CDR3 protein: CASSFRQGKETQYF
CDR3 DNA: TGTGCCAGCAGCTTCCGACAGGGGAAAGAGACCCAGTACTTC

V gene: TRBV29-1
D gene: TRBD1
J gene: TRBJ2-5
clone size: few
CDR3 length: 11
CDR3 protein: CSVETGTGPDF
CDR3 DNA: TGCAGCGTTGAAACCGGGACAGGGCCCGACTTC

V gene: TRBV11-2
D gene: TRBD1
J gene: TRBJ2-3
clone size: NA
CDR3 length: 13
CDR3 protein: CASSWTGTDTQYF
CDR3 DNA: TGTGCCAGCAGCTGGACAGGGACAGATACGCAGTATTTT

V gene: TRBV30
D gene: TRBD1
J gene: TRBJ1-1
clone size: NA
CDR3 length: 13
CDR3 protein: CAWRRQGDTEAFF
CDR3 DNA: TGTGCCTGGAGGAGACAGGGGGACACTGAAGCTTTCTTT

V gene: TRBV19
D gene: NA
J gene: TRBJ1-5
clone size: NA
CDR3 length: 13
CDR3 protein: CASSTREDQPQHF
CDR3 DNA: TGTGCCAGTAGTACCCGAGAAGATCAGCCCCAGCATTTT

V gene: TRBV6-5
D gene: NA
J gene: TRBJ1-5
clone size: NA
CDR3 length: 13
CDR3 protein: CASIGREGQPQHF
CDR3 DNA: TGTGCCAGCATAGGCAGGGAGGGTCAGCCCCAGCATTTT

V gene: TRBV5-6
D gene: TRBD1
J gene: TRBJ2-1
clone size: NA
CDR3 length: 16
CDR3 protein: CASLGWGQGLYNEQFF
CDR3 DNA: TGTGCCAGCTTGGGGTGGGGACAGGGCTTGTACAATGAGCAGTTCTTC

V gene: TRBV30
D gene: NA
J gene: TRBJ1-5
clone size: NA
CDR3 length: 14
CDR3 protein: CAWSGGSLNQPQHF
CDR3 DNA: TGTGCCTGGAGTGGAGGGTCACTCAATCAGCCCCAGCATTTT

V gene: TRBV11-2
D gene: NA
J gene: TRBJ2-3
clone size: few
CDR3 length: 13
CDR3 protein: CASSASTGDTQYF
CDR3 DNA: TGTGCCAGCAGCGCCAGTACGGGAGATACGCAGTATTTT

V gene: TRBV10-3
D gene: TRBD2
J gene: TRBJ2-1
clone size: few
CDR3 length: 16
CDR3 protein: CAISETSGRASGEQFF
CDR3 DNA: TGTGCCATCAGTGAGACTAGCGGGAGGGCCTCTGGTGAGCAGTTCTTC

V gene: TRBV10-3
D gene: NA
J gene: TRBJ1-1
clone size: NA
CDR3 length: 13
CDR3 protein: CAIRTGMNTEAFF
CDR3 DNA: TGTGCCATCAGGACAGGTATGAACACTGAAGCTTTCTTT

V gene: TRBV4-2
D gene: NA
J gene: TRBJ1-2
clone size: NA
CDR3 length: 16
CDR3 protein: CASSQDQAKLGGGYTF
CDR3 DNA: TGTGCCAGCAGCCAAGATCAAGCGAAGTTAGGAGGTGGCTACACCTTC

V gene: TRBV6-5
D gene: TRBD1
J gene: TRBJ1-6
clone size: few
CDR3 length: 14
CDR3 protein: CASTLQGVNSPLHF
CDR3 DNA: TGTGCCAGCACCCTACAGGGGGTAAATTCACCCCTCCACTTT

V gene: TRBV24-1
D gene: TRBD2
J gene: TRBJ2-1
clone size: NA
CDR3 length: 18
CDR3 protein: CATSDFLGASGSWDEQFF
CDR3 DNA: TGTGCCACCAGTGATTTTTTAGGGGCTAGCGGGAGCTGGGATGAGCAGTTCTTC

V gene: TRBV5-1
D gene: TRBD1
J gene: TRBJ2-2
clone size: NA
CDR3 length: 15
CDR3 protein: CASSVTGVYTGELFF
CDR3 DNA: TGCGCCAGCAGCGTTACAGGGGTTTATACCGGGGAGCTGTTTTTT

V gene: TRBV9
D gene: NA
J gene: TRBJ1-1
clone size: NA
CDR3 length: 13
CDR3 protein: CASSGGVNTEAFF
CDR3 DNA: TGTGCCAGCAGCGGGGGAGTGAACACTGAAGCTTTCTTT

V gene: TRBV19
D gene: NA
J gene: TRBJ1-2
clone size: NA
CDR3 length: 14
CDR3 protein: CASSINSGSNGYTF
CDR3 DNA: TGTGCCAGTAGTATTAATTCGGGGAGTAATGGCTACACCTTC

V gene: TRBV19
D gene: TRBD2
J gene: TRBJ2-7
clone size: NA
CDR3 length: 15
CDR3 protein: CASRGLAGSSYEQYF
CDR3 DNA: TGTGCCAGTAGGGGACTAGCGGGTTCCTCCTACGAGCAGTACTTC

V gene: TRBV6-5
D gene: TRBD1
J gene: TRBJ1-2
clone size: NA
CDR3 length: 13
CDR3 protein: CASSPDRGHGYTF
CDR3 DNA: TGTGCCAGCAGCCCCGACAGGGGTCATGGCTACACCTTC

V gene: TRBV11-2
D gene: NA
J gene: TRBJ1-2
clone size: NA
CDR3 length: 17
CDR3 protein: CASSLGGTAPPNYGYTF
CDR3 DNA: TGTGCCAGCAGCTTAGGGGGCACAGCCCCACCTAACTATGGCTACACCTTC

V gene: TRBV4-3
D gene: TRBD2
J gene: TRBJ2-3
clone size: NA
CDR3 length: 16
CDR3 protein: CASSQEGERGRVTQYF
CDR3 DNA: TGCGCCAGCAGCCAAGAAGGCGAGCGGGGGAGGGTTACGCAGTATTTT

V gene: TRBV10-3
D gene: NA
J gene: TRBJ2-3
clone size: once
CDR3 length: 15
CDR3 protein: CAISVRTAATDTQYF
CDR3 DNA: TGTGCCATCAGTGTCCGGACAGCCGCCACAGATACGCAGTATTTT

V gene: TRBV3-1/TRBV3-2
D gene: NA
J gene: TRBJ1-1
clone size: NA
CDR3 length: 15
CDR3 protein: CASSQGVGGNTEAFF
CDR3 DNA: TGTGCCAGCAGCCAAGGGGTGGGAGGGAACACTGAAGCTTTCTTT

V gene: TRBV5-5
D gene: NA
J gene: TRBJ2-4
clone size: NA
CDR3 length: 13
CDR3 protein: CASSLDQEDIQYF
CDR3 DNA: TGTGCCAGCAGCTTGGATCAGGAGGACATTCAGTACTTC

V gene: TRBV30
D gene: NA
J gene: TRBJ1-1
clone size: NA
CDR3 length: 12
CDR3 protein: CAWRPGSTEAFF
CDR3 DNA: TGTGCCTGGAGGCCGGGAAGCACTGAAGCTTTCTTT

V gene: TRBV30
D gene: NA
J gene: TRBJ2-3
clone size: NA
CDR3 length: 13
CDR3 protein: CAWSSASRLPQYF
CDR3 DNA: TGTGCCTGGAGTTCGGCTAGTCGATTGCCGCAGTATTTT

V gene: TRBV3-1/TRBV3-2
D gene: TRBD2
J gene: TRBJ2-4
clone size: NA
CDR3 length: 19
CDR3 protein: CASSQGVGAGGIAKNIQYF
CDR3 DNA: TGTGCCAGCAGCCAAGGAGTGGGAGCGGGAGGGATAGCCAAAAACATTCAGTACTTC

V gene: TRBV12-5
D gene: NA
J gene: TRBJ2-2
clone size: NA
CDR3 length: 15
CDR3 protein: CASASDRPNTGELFF
CDR3 DNA: TGTGCTAGTGCCAGTGACAGACCTAACACCGGGGAGCTGTTTTTT

V gene: TRBV19
D gene: TRBD2
J gene: TRBJ2-7
clone size: NA
CDR3 length: 15
CDR3 protein: CASSIGTSGRYEQYF
CDR3 DNA: TGTGCCAGTAGTATAGGGACTAGCGGGAGATACGAGCAGTACTTC

V gene: TRBV6-2/TRBV6-3
D gene: NA
J gene: TRBJ1-4
clone size: NA
CDR3 length: 16
CDR3 protein: CASSYYGVGTNEKLFF
CDR3 DNA: TGTGCCAGCAGTTATTACGGGGTGGGAACTAATGAAAAACTGTTTTTT

V gene: TRBV6-5
D gene: TRBD2
J gene: TRBJ2-7
clone size: NA
CDR3 length: 15
CDR3 protein: CASSPSTSGGDEQYF
CDR3 DNA: TGTGCCAGCAGTCCTTCGACTAGCGGGGGAGACGAGCAGTACTTC

V gene: TRBV10-2
D gene: TRBD2
J gene: TRBJ2-7
clone size: NA
CDR3 length: 13
CDR3 protein: CASCRTSGYEQYF
CDR3 DNA: TGCGCCAGCTGCCGGACTAGCGGTTACGAGCAGTACTTC

V gene: TRBV30
D gene: TRBD1
J gene: TRBJ1-2
clone size: NA
CDR3 length: 13
CDR3 protein: CACYRDRLYGYTF
CDR3 DNA: TGTGCCTGCTACCGGGACAGGCTCTATGGCTACACCTTC

V gene: TRBV3-1/TRBV3-2
D gene: TRBD1
J gene: TRBJ2-1
clone size: NA
CDR3 length: 16
CDR3 protein: CASSQSEIRGMNEQFF
CDR3 DNA: TGTGCCAGCAGTCAGTCGGAGATCAGGGGGATGAATGAGCAGTTCTTC